The next 10 T cell receptor beta chains were all read from a single sample in a study of graft-versus-host responses after intestinal transplantation. Their antigens are not known. Clones were read by immunoSEQ multiplex PCR, and TCRdb kept only the in-frame ones, dropping some. This table has roughly 97,000 clones, around 92% appearing once. The sample here was unstimulated CD4+ T cells sorted from spleen or lymph node cells, taken before transplant. Receptor source: a human donor who was the organ donor for an intestinal transplant.

The rearrangement uses TRBV2 and TRBJ2-1, with 13 bases that match TRBD2. Trimming at V came to 5 bases and at J to 2 bases, leaving 6 bases not matched to a gene. Germline CDR1 SNHLY, CDR2 FYNNEI. This CDR3 is built from 17 residues. CDR3 DNA sequence: TGTGCCAGCAGTAGTACTAGCGGGGGGGCCCCCTACAATGAGCAGTTCTTC. Translated, it gives CASSSTSGGAPYNEQFF.

This chain joins TRBV9 and TRBJ1-2; D remains unclear. V was cut by 0 bases and J by 8 bases, with 14 bases left in between. CDR1 and CDR2 (germline): SGDLS, YYNGEE. The CDR3 has 14 residues. The CDR3 reads CASSVESRLKGYTF. The CDR3 region has the DNA TGTGCCAGCAGCGTAGAGAGCAGGTTGAAGGGCTACACCTTC.

The V gene is TRBV7-9, the J gene TRBJ2-5, with 10 bases identical to TRBD1. The V gene's germline CDR1 is SEHNR and CDR2 FQNEAQ (reference sequence). Unmatched junction bases numbered 15, after V lost 3 bases and J lost 5 bases. The CDR3 has 18 amino acids. This chain's CDR3 is CASSLRDRGFLVVETQYF. The CDR3 bases are TGTGCCAGCAGCTTGCGGGACAGGGGTTTTCTGGTGGTGGAGACCCAGTACTTC.

The chain couples TRBV18 to TRBJ2-7, with 8 bases identical to TRBD2. From germline, CDR1 is KGHSH and CDR2 LQKENI. V shed 3 bases, J shed 4 bases, and the junction held 5 bases outside the gene matches. The CDR3 is made up of 14 amino acids. The CDR3 protein is CASSPGLVAYEQYF. DNA of the CDR3: TGTGCCAGCTCACCGGGACTAGTGGCTTACGAGCAGTACTTC.

The J gene is TRBJ2-3, the V gene TRBV9; TRBD2 matches at 11 bases. The J segment lost 6 bases and the V segment lost 3 bases, leaving 6 bases of the junction unmatched. This CDR3 spans 15 amino acids. Germline CDR1 reads SGDLS; CDR2 reads YYNGEE. Here the CDR3 reads CASSARSGGADTQYF. In DNA, the CDR3 is TGTGCCAGCAGCGCCCGTAGCGGGGGGGCGGATACGCAGTATTTT.

J is TRBJ2-7 and V is TRBV6-6, with TRBD2 identical over 10 bases. Germline V CDR1 and CDR2: MNHNY, SVGAGI (reference sequence). This CDR3 has 16 amino acids. Losses at the gene ends were 4 bases for V and 2 bases for J; bases not matched to a gene: 8. The CDR3 coding sequence is TGTGCCAGCAGTTTAGCGGGGGGCCAACTCACCTACGAGCAGTACTTC. It encodes CASSLAGGQLTYEQYF.

The chain combines TRBV19 with TRBJ2-7, with 10 bases identical to TRBD2. The J segment lost 1 base and the V segment lost 4 bases, leaving 7 bases of the junction unmatched. Germline CDR1 reads LNHDA; CDR2 reads SQIVND (reference sequence). This CDR3 contains 16 residues. The DNA of the CDR3 is TGTGCCAGTAGTACCTTTCAGACTAGCGGGTCCTACGAGCAGTACTTC. Protein sequence: CASSTFQTSGSYEQYF.

This chain links TRBV10-3 with TRBJ2-3; TRBD1 is a possible D gene (7 bases). Per the germline V gene, CDR1 is ENHRY and CDR2 is SYGVKD. There are 15 residues in the CDR3. Trimming shortened V by 5 bases and J by 4 bases, and 16 bases separated the two germline ends. CDR3 sequence (DNA): TGTGCCATCAGTTACAGGGGAGGTTCGTCAGATACGCAGTATTTT. Its protein product is CAISYRGGSSDTQYF.

This rearrangement joins TRBV29-1 to TRBJ2-5, with 7 positions matching TRBD1. Trimming cost V 7 bases and J 12 bases; bases outside gene matches: 5. Germline CDR1 is SQVTM and CDR2 is ANQGSEA. The CDR3 length is 9 residues. Written as DNA, the CDR3 is TGCAGCGCTACAGGGGCTGAGTACTTC. This gives the protein CSATGAEYF.

V and J are TRBV11-2 and TRBJ2-7; 10 nucleotides line up with TRBD2. V trimming: 1 base; J trimming: 6 bases; junction bases outside the gene matches: 0. Germline lookup yields CDR1 SGHAT and CDR2 FQNNGV. The CDR3 covers 13 residues. CDR3 residues: CASSLVAGGEQYF. DNA for the CDR3: TGTGCCAGCAGCTTAGTAGCGGGGGGCGAGCAGTACTTC. Full variable domain (outside the CDR3, taken from reference TRBV11-2 and TRBJ2-7): EAGVAQSPRYKIIEKRQSVAFWCNPISGHATLYWYQQILGQGPKLLIQFQNNGVVDDSQLPKDRFSAERLKGVDSTLKIQPAKLEDSAVYLCASSLVAGGEQYFGPGTRLTVT.